The TCR beta chain under discussion was sequenced for a study of cytomegalovirus exposure and HLA in healthy donors (TCRdb year 2017). A note on the overall study: An earlier analysis of under 600 of the donors reported 250 to 300 Gb of sequence data and some 100 million unique TCR beta sequences from 150 million to 200 million T cells. On average, about 200,000 unique TCR beta nucleotide sequences were sequenced per donor among about 400 genotyped donors of the cohort, with 15% to 20% of those sequences being non-productive. In an earlier analysis of a few hundred of the donors, high-throughput TCR beta sequencing was used to judge whether each TCR beta V gene segment behaved as functional or pseudogenic. Donor age, sex, ethnicity and CMV serostatus were collected together with the repertoire data. The study aimed to test whether cataloging public T cell receptors could reveal signatures of past pathogen exposure. The number of typed donors differed by locus: roughly 629-640 for A, B, C, DRB1 and DQB1; about 520 for DQA1; 606 for DPA1; and some 430 for DPB1. In a later analysis, previously published TCR beta repertoires from 550 to 700 donors were re-analyzed and high-resolution HLA genotyping was added so that TCR occurrence patterns could be studied. An early release that covered about 600 HLA-typed donors contained about 300 gigabases of sequencing data and tens of millions of unique TCR sequences. Four to six DR-DQ haplotypes were handled as single units for association and clustering because linkage in the cohort was strong. A later genetic analysis took genome-wide SNP genotypes for about 55% of the 666 donors and used that subset as a discovery cohort. Of the 398 genotyped donors, over 65% fell in the genetic ancestry cluster associated with self-reported Caucasian donors. The T cell repertoires of 550 to 850 subjects were profiled by immunosequencing and related to cytomegalovirus serostatus. High-throughput TCR immunosequencing, statistical association of individual TCRs with disease status, and machine learning were combined to predict cytomegalovirus infection status. Every repertoire in the discovery cohort had been generated on one and the same sequencing platform. In the later analysis, no new phenotypic data were used to find candidate immune exposures; instead, reliance was placed on TCR beta sequences and their occurrence across donors. HLA typing included class I and class II loci at four-digit resolution. Besides the first cohort of some 670 subjects, a separate validation cohort made up of over 100 different subjects was used.

The cohort was made up of 666 healthy bone marrow donors. At the time of sampling, every cohort member was nominally healthy, though immune exposures that went unrecorded were likely present. The donor tested CMV seronegative, placing the donor among the approximately 360 seronegative members of the cohort. Each donor provided a peripheral blood sample, and peripheral blood mononuclear cells were used for TCR beta sequencing. Genomic DNA extraction from the blood cell samples was performed with the Qiagen DNeasy Blood Extraction Kit. Library generation was performed with the immunoSEQ multiplex PCR assay. For the multiplex PCR, a mixture combining 60 forward primers for TCR Vbeta segments and 13 reverse primers for TCR Jbeta segments was used. The CDR3 region of rearranged TCR beta genes was amplified from genomic DNA by a multiplex PCR assay. On the Illumina HiSeq System, the amplified TCR beta libraries were sequenced as 87-base-pair reads. Per the source publication's procedure: A later analysis tallied 80 million to 95 million unique TCR beta chains across the 700 or so repertoires, and about 10 million of those chains were shared by two or more donors. To remove PCR and sequencing errors, raw reads were error-corrected and collapsed into unique sequences using a nearest-neighbor algorithm that merged closely related sequences. To assign V, D and J gene segments, CDR3 sequences were aligned to IMGT reference sequences. For a sequence to be retained, at least a six-nucleotide match to both a V gene segment and a J gene segment was required. Rearrangements were called productive when the CDR3 lacked stop codons and stayed in frame with V and J; all others were non-productive. CDR3 was defined by IMGT convention, running from the second conserved V-encoded cysteine to the conserved J-encoded phenylalanine. The earlier analysis of about 590 of the donors excluded sequences that lacked an unambiguous match to a single V gene segment. In an earlier analysis of approximately 550 of the donors, V segments were called functional above 56.7% productive rearrangements and were called segregating when the between-donor standard deviation exceeded 5%. A statistical classification framework was developed to diagnose cytomegalovirus status using the catalog of TCR beta chain sequences. In a later analysis, V and J genes were assigned by comparing TCR nucleotide sequences against IMGT/GENE-DB human TR gene sequences. In a later analysis, CDR3 sequences and most-parsimonious VDJ recombination scenarios were assigned using the TCRdist pipeline. In a later analysis, every TCR beta chain was defined by the combination of its CDR3 amino acid sequence and its V-gene family, and reads without a unique V-gene family were dropped. A later analysis removed roughly 590 highly shared, low-generation-probability nucleotide sequences to deal with suspected cross-contamination and a sequencing artifact. For each public chain, a later analysis derived a clonal expansion index from normalized ranks of inferred template counts within each repertoire. In a later analysis, generation probabilities were computed using a VDJ recombination model fitted to out-of-frame rearrangements, and the results were checked against IGoR. A later analysis scored TCR-TCR, TCR-HLA and TCR-CMV co-occurrence with hypergeometric tests, applying a repertoire-size bias correction to TCR pairs. A later analysis estimated false discovery rates by permuting HLA or CMV assignments 20 times. In a later analysis, co-occurring TCRs were grouped with DBSCAN, and TCRdist sequence similarity was added when clustering was performed within HLA-allele-positive subsets. Repertoires with fewer than 30,000 or more than 120,000 public chains were left out of co-occurrence clustering, as were four to six repertoires with anomalous nucleotide sharing. TCRdb obtained this table from immuneACCESS and retained in-frame rearrangements with V and J assigned. These tables miss some clones; where compared with another copy, unresolved V genes account for less than half of the shortfall, and the remainder is unexplained. V and J calls and clone size follow that table, whereas D and trimming were derived from the DNA. This sample comprises around 130,000 clones, 65% to 85% of them detected only once. About 1.6% of the sample goes to the ten largest clones.

The cysteine opens and the phenylalanine closes a CDR3 of 19 amino acids. Just CDR3 DNA is preserved here, 57 bases in frame from base 1. Per the germline V gene, LGHNA is the CDR1 and YNFKEQ is the CDR2. Germline trimming amounts to 0 bases on V and 4 bases on J, with 13 as the count of junction bases outside the gene matches. This clone has just a few counts. Its antigen is not yet known. It has no much larger one-base neighbor in the sample; base qualities were not kept. Findings and caveats that apply to the study as a whole: The earlier analysis of some 560 of the donors excluded some 16 rarely observed V segments, including chromosome 9 orphons, because counts were too low. A further reported finding was that TCR beta sequences accurately predicted the HLA-A and HLA-B alleles for most subjects in the first cohort. Most TCR sequences were observed very rarely across donors, whereas some public TCRs were present in many individuals. The authors suggested that the approach could potentially be extended to other disease states and immunological phenotypes. A group of highly shared sequence variants was considered likely to be a technical artifact of the sequencing pipeline. In a later analysis, TCR association rates were found to vary across HLA loci, with the most associated TCRs seen for DRB1 alleles and the fewest for HLA-C alleles. Broadly in line with IMGT annotations, most TCR beta V segments showed up in productive rearrangements about 87% or about 30% of the time in an earlier analysis of several hundred of the donors. Strong co-occurrence of HLA alleles, especially DR and DQ, made assigning TCR associations to individual alleles difficult. Specific HLA alleles were associated with 15,000 to 20,000 TCR beta sequences at a false discovery rate of 0.05 in a later analysis. An association between a missense DCLRE1C variant and V-gene and J-gene trimming of TCR beta chains was found in a later genetic analysis and replicated in an independent cohort. Linkage disequilibrium might explain the correlated functional status among segregating V segments, but an unknown experimental factor could not be ruled out. A few of the identified cytomegalovirus-associated TCR beta chains were confirmed in vitro to be specific for cytomegalovirus antigens. Because HLA typing was missing for some donors at each locus, association tests included only the typed subset. In a later analysis, HLA-associated TCR beta chains showed more clonal expansion and lower generation probabilities than non-associated chains that were equally common. Immune exposure information for the cohort was limited to CMV serostatus. A later analysis reported that several top co-occurrence clusters appeared linked to parvovirus B19, influenza, CMV and Epstein-Barr virus. The study gave a list of about 160 TCR beta chains associated with cytomegalovirus. In both the original and validation cohorts, the classifier was reported to diagnose cytomegalovirus status with high specificity and sensitivity. A later genetic analysis reported fewer N-insertions in productive TCRs among donors in an Asian-associated ancestry cluster than the 666-donor mean. The presence/absence analyses assumed that sequencing depth was roughly uniform across donors, and that assumption may not be true. Because the 87-base-pair reads could not distinguish some IMGT-functional V segments, including TRBV6-2 and TRBV6-3, those segments were excluded. In this cohort, only TCR beta chains were sequenced, and detectable features were limited by the absence of alpha or paired-chain data. In a later analysis, most CMV-associated TCR beta chains were found to appear HLA-restricted, with HLA associations seemingly driven largely by CMV exposure.

Recombination linked TRBV4-2 to TRBJ2-1, and TRBD2 aligns with 9 junction nucleotides. Material: PBMCs. This receptor was obtained from a woman between 18 and 29 years old in good health and CMV-seronegative. The DNA sequence is as follows: TGTGCCAGCAGCCAAGATCCTCAAGCGGGAGGCTTAAATTACAATGAGCAGTTCTTC. Its product reads: CASSQDPQAGGLNYNEQFF.